This TCR beta chain was profiled in a study of CD8 T cells in Susac syndrome. RNA was extracted with the RNeasy kit, and a quantity of roughly 0.5 to 1 ug was reverse transcribed using random hexamers. The authors amplified TCR beta CDR3 across 54 Vbeta and 13 Jbeta using immunoSEQ multiplex PCR. A single record per CDR3 protein comes from TCRdb applying MiXCR to the immunoSEQ multiplex PCR reads. Here the sample spans 250,000 to 300,000 distinct CDR3 sequences, 89% being singletons. This CDR3 contains 14 residues. CDR1 SNHLY and CDR2 FYNNEI come from the germline V gene. V shed 7 bases and J 3 bases; nucleotides not matched to a gene: 6. Blood CD8+ and CD4+ T cells underwent high-throughput TCR beta sequencing. FACS enriched CD8+ TEMRA cells, while bulk CD8+ and CD4+ were negatively isolated.

The receptor was derived from a human donor with multiple sclerosis. Sequencing was done on a sample of CD8+ T cells from PBMCs. V gene TRBV2 combines with J gene TRBJ2-7; 10 nucleotides align to TRBD2. CDR3 region: CASILAGVNYEQYF. CDR3 nucleotide sequence: TGTGCCAGCATCCTAGCGGGAGTCAACTACGAGCAGTACTTC.